The 32 T cell receptor beta chains below come from one sample, sequenced in a study of T cell responses to AZD1222 COVID-19 vaccine (dated by TCRdb to the early 2020s). The receptor library was made with the immunoSEQ multiplex PCR assay. In TCRdb, the immuneACCESS table is reduced to in-frame sequences with V and J assigned. These tables do not hold every clone; where another copy was compared, an unresolved V gene accounts for under half, and the others remain unexplained. The sample table shows 160,000 or so clones, and around 93% are seen once. Clones ranked in the top ten supply around 1.8% of the sample. The time point label corresponds to: baseline before first vaccination. This sample comprised peripheral blood, obtained on day 0 of AZD1222 vaccination. All receptors derive from an adult in good health.

The chain joins TRBV5-4 to TRBJ2-1; 8 bases are shared with TRBD1. The germline V gene has CDR1 SGHNT and CDR2 YYREEE (reference sequence). Germline trimming cut 3 bases from V and 8 bases from J; bases unmatched to any gene: 7. The CDR3 is made up of 14 amino acids. Written as DNA, the CDR3 is TGTGCCAGCAGCTCCCTGGACAGGGCCCATGAGCAGTTCTTC. Translating it yields CASSSLDRAHEQFF.

This chain links TRBV6-5 with TRBJ1-4, with D perhaps matching TRBD1 (6 bases). Germline values: CDR1 MNHEY, CDR2 SVGAGI. V was pared by 5 bases and J by 5 bases, with 12 bases between. The CDR3 is 14 amino acids. CDR3 sequence: CASSPGGSNEKLFF. The CDR3 DNA reads TGTGCCAGCAGTCCCGGGGGCTCCAATGAAAAACTGTTTTTT.

Only a few counts were recorded for this clone. The chain carries TRBV5-1 and TRBJ2-5, with TRBD1 matching 11 bases. Germline assignment: CDR1 SGHRS and CDR2 YFSETQ. V lost 4 bases to trimming and J lost 5 bases; unmatched junction nucleotides: 7. The CDR3 runs 15 residues. The chain's CDR3 is CASSDGTGGQETQYF. The CDR3 DNA sequence: TGCGCCAGCAGCGACGGGACAGGGGGACAGGAGACCCAGTACTTC. Based on the CDR3 plus reference TRBV5-1 and TRBJ2-5, the full variable domain is KAGVTQTPRYLIKTRGQQVTLSCSPISGHRSVSWYQQTPGQGLQFLFEYFSETQRNKGNFPGRFSGRQFSNSRSEMNVSTLELGDSALYLCASSDGTGGQETQYFGPGTRLLVL.

The chain joins TRBV6-2 or TRBV6-3 to TRBJ2-7, with 8 bases that match TRBD2. The V segment lost 5 bases and the J segment 0 bases; nucleotides outside the gene matches: 6. CDR1 and CDR2 (germline): MNHEY, SVGEGT. The CDR3 covers 15 residues. CDR3 protein: CASSRSGTYSYEQYF. CDR3 nucleotides: TGTGCCAGCAGTCGTAGCGGGACCTACTCCTACGAGCAGTACTTC.

The chain combines TRBV10-3 with TRBJ2-3; D may correspond to TRBD1 or TRBD2 (7 bases each). The CDR3 has 15 amino acids. V lost 6 bases, J lost 0 bases, and 13 bases lay in between. CDR1 is ENHRY and CDR2 is SYGVKD in the germline V gene. CDR3: CAISQGGVSTDTQYF. The CDR3 DNA is TGTGCCATCAGCCAGGGGGGGGTTAGCACAGATACGCAGTATTTT.

The J gene is TRBJ1-1, the V gene TRBV28; TRBD1 might be the D (6 bases). The ends were cut back, 2 bases at V and 2 bases at J, with 9 bases in the middle. Germline lookup yields CDR1 MDHEN and CDR2 SYDVKM. This CDR3 region has 14 residues. This chain's CDR3 is CASSLDRINTEAFF. In nucleotides, the CDR3 is TGTGCCAGCAGTTTAGACAGGATTAACACTGAAGCTTTCTTT.

The chain couples TRBV19 to TRBJ1-3; TRBD1 agrees at 8 bases. CDR3 length equals 17 residues. The germline V gene has CDR1 LNHDA and CDR2 SQIVND (reference sequence). The V and J ends lost 6 bases and 0 bases, in that order; junction bases with no gene match: 10. CDR3: CASSLRGQASSGNTIYF. The CDR3 DNA is TGTGCCAGTAGCCTCAGGGGACAGGCGAGCTCTGGAAACACCATATATTTT. Filled out from reference TRBV19 and TRBJ1-3, the complete variable domain reads DGGITQSPKYLFRKEGQNVTLSCEQNLNHDAMYWYRQDPGQGLRLIYYSQIVNDFQKGDIAEGYSVSREKKESFPLTVTSAQKNPTAFYLCASSLRGQASSGNTIYFGEGSWLTVV.

This clone was counted once. V is TRBV30 and J is TRBJ1-2, with a tentative D call TRBD1 (5 bases). Looked up from germline, CDR1 is GTSNPN and CDR2 is SVGIG (reference sequence). This CDR3 region has 15 residues. Between the trimmed V and J ends, which lost 2 bases and 4 bases, there was a span of 17 bases. In DNA form, the CDR3 reads TGTGCCTGGAGTCTTGACACCGGGGCAATCTATGGCTACACCTTC. It encodes CAWSLDTGAIYGYTF.

The CDR3: CASSILQASGNTIYF. The CDR3 DNA reads TGTGCCAGTAGTATTCTCCAGGCCTCTGGAAACACCATATATTTT. The chain has TRBV19 and TRBJ1-3; D ambiguous. The V end was cut by 3 bases, the J end by 0 bases, with 9 bases between. This CDR3 spans 15 amino acids. The V gene's germline CDR1 is LNHDA and CDR2 SQIVND (reference sequence).

CDR3: CAWSPPEQGREKLFF. The CDR3 DNA follows: TGTGCCTGGAGTCCCCCTGAGCAGGGTCGAGAAAAACTGTTTTTT. The J gene is TRBJ1-4, the V gene TRBV30; the D gene is possibly TRBD1 (5 bases). Germline lookup yields CDR1 GTSNPN and CDR2 SVGIG (reference sequence). V was pared by 2 bases and J by 8 bases, with 18 bases between. The CDR3 consists of 15 residues.

The V and J genes are TRBV7-2 and TRBJ2-1; D unresolved. V lost 1 base and J lost 10, with 11 bases in between. CDR1 and CDR2 from the germline V gene are SGHTA and FQGNSA. The CDR3 runs 13 residues. The CDR3 reads CASSLERGREQFF. CDR3 DNA: TGTGCCAGCAGCTTAGAACGAGGCCGAGAGCAGTTCTTC.

This chain joins TRBV10-3 and TRBJ2-3; either TRBD1 or TRBD2 may supply D (5 bases each). The germline CDR1 and CDR2 sequences are ENHRY and SYGVKD. The CDR3 length is 18 residues. V shed 4 bases and J shed 0 bases, with 20 bases lying between them. CDR3 sequence: CAISGDRTGRPSTDTQYF. The DNA of the CDR3 is TGTGCCATCAGTGGCGACCGTACGGGACGTCCTAGCACAGATACGCAGTATTTT.

This clone was observed a handful of times. The chain employs TRBV7-2 and TRBJ1-3, with 9 bases fitting TRBD1. The CDR3 is 17 amino acids. V lost 5 bases, J lost 5 bases, and 13 bases stayed unmatched. CDR1 is SGHTA and CDR2 is FQGNSA in the germline V gene. CDR3 residues: CASSPRDGTGIRNTIYF. In DNA form, the CDR3 reads TGTGCCAGCAGCCCGAGGGACGGGACAGGGATAAGAAACACCATATATTTT.

The chain combines TRBV3-1 (or the pseudogene TRBV3-2) with TRBJ2-3, with D perhaps matching TRBD2 (5 bases). This CDR3 has 14 residues. V was clipped by 4 bases and J by 2 bases, with 10 bases between them. Germline assignment: CDR1 LGHDT and CDR2 YNNKEL (reference sequence). Here the CDR3 reads CASSPGDFTDTQYF. The CDR3 nucleotides are TGTGCCAGCAGCCCCGGGGATTTCACAGATACGCAGTATTTT.

This sequence joins TRBV5-1 and TRBJ2-1; D is uncertain. V gave up 7 bases and J gave up 6 bases, with 14 bases separating them. CDR3 length: 13 residues. CDR1 and CDR2 from the germline V gene are SGHRS and YFSETQ. CDR3 nucleotide sequence: TGCGCCAGCCCCGACGAGTGGGGCAATGAGCAGTTCTTC. Encoded protein: CASPDEWGNEQFF.

CDR3 protein: CASTERNSGNTIYF. CDR3 in DNA: TGTGCCAGCACCGAACGGAACTCTGGAAACACCATATATTTT. This chain links TRBV6-5 with TRBJ1-3; no firm D call. Trimming left V 7 bases short and J 0 bases short, with 10 bases between. The length of the CDR3 is 14 residues. The germline gives CDR1 MNHEY, CDR2 SVGAGI.

The V gene is TRBV4-2, the J gene TRBJ1-1, with TRBD1 identical over 10 bases. The trim removed 1 base at V and 5 bases at J, leaving 4 bases unmatched. The germline CDR1 and CDR2 sequences are LGHNA and YNFKEQ. The CDR3 is made up of 15 amino acids. The CDR3 DNA sequence: TGTGCCAGCAGCCAAGGGACAGGGGGTAGTACTGAAGCTTTCTTT. It specifies CASSQGTGGSTEAFF.

The CDR3 region is CASSLADTGELFF. Here the CDR3 DNA reads TGTGCCAGCAGCTTGGCGGACACCGGGGAGCTGTTTTTT. This chain uses TRBV5-6 with TRBJ2-2; D is uncertain. Trimming pared 0 bases from V and 3 bases from J, leaving 3 bases between. The germline CDR1 and CDR2 sequences are SGHDT and YYEEEE. CDR3 size: 13 residues.

The rearrangement uses TRBV28 and TRBJ1-6, with D tentatively TRBD1 (6 bases). This CDR3 comprises 18 residues. Germline CDR1 MDHEN, CDR2 SYDVKM. V was pared by 10 bases and J by 0 bases, with 22 bases between. This CDR3 reads CAILETGQSSSYNSPLHF. The CDR3 DNA reads as TGTGCCATCTTAGAGACCGGACAGTCCAGCTCCTATAATTCACCCCTCCACTTT.

CDR3 amino acids: CASSPGGNIQYF. The DNA of the CDR3 is TGTGCCAGCAGTCCAGGTGGAAACATTCAGTACTTC. This rearrangement joins TRBV5-4 to TRBJ2-4; no reliable D call. The CDR3 covers 12 residues. The germline V and J ends were trimmed by 5 bases and 6 bases, with 9 bases remaining between them. Germline V gene sequence: CDR1 SGHNT, CDR2 YYREEE (reference sequence).

The genes are TRBV28 and TRBJ1-5; D uncertain. The CDR3 is 13 amino acids. In germline, CDR1 is MDHEN, CDR2 SYDVKM. V lost 2 bases to trimming and J lost 5 bases, with 7 bases between them. The CDR3 coding sequence is TGTGCCAGCAGTTTAGGGAGGTATCAGCCCCAGCATTTT. This gives the protein CASSLGRYQPQHF. The complete variable domain, with remaining parts taken from reference TRBV28 and TRBJ1-5, reads DVKVTQSSRYLVKRTGEKVFLECVQDMDHENMFWYRQDPGLGLRLIYFSYDVKMKEKGDIPEGYSVSREKKERFSLILESASTNQTSMYLCASSLGRYQPQHFGDGTRLSIL.

J is TRBJ1-1 and V is TRBV6-5; D is undetermined. Trimming removed 7 bases at V and 5 bases at J, with 14 bases between. The CDR3 length is 13 residues. Per germline, CDR1 MNHEY and CDR2 SVGAGI. The CDR3 bases are TGTGCCAGCACCCAGGAAGGGATGACTGAAGCTTTCTTT. This sequence encodes CASTQEGMTEAFF.

This rearrangement joins TRBV25-1 to TRBJ1-2; 7 bases line up with TRBD1. Looked up from germline, CDR1 is MGHDK and CDR2 is SYGVNS. CDR3 length equals 14 residues. V gave up 8 bases and J gave up 8 bases; unmatched junction bases: 14. The CDR3 nucleotides read TGTGCCAGCCGGGGATCCCACAGGGGCTCCGGCTACACCTTC. This sequence encodes CASRGSHRGSGYTF.

The chain has TRBV3-1 (or the pseudogene TRBV3-2) and TRBJ1-1; D not certain. The V end was cut by 2 bases, the J end by 1 base, with 14 bases between. CDR3 length: 16 amino acids. CDR1 and CDR2 (germline): LGHDT, YNNKEL (reference sequence). The CDR3: CASSQHTYRPNTEAFF. CDR3 in DNA: TGTGCCAGCAGCCAACACACCTACCGACCGAACACTGAAGCTTTCTTT.

The chain employs TRBV7-2 and TRBJ2-6; no clear D gene. Germline V gene sequence: CDR1 SGHTA, CDR2 FQGNSA. The ends were cut back, 1 base at V and 0 bases at J, with 13 bases in the middle. The CDR3 totals 18 residues. The CDR3 protein is CASSLVVGMGSGANVLTF. In nucleotides, the CDR3 is TGTGCCAGCAGCTTAGTGGTGGGGATGGGCTCTGGGGCCAACGTCCTGACTTTC.

The J gene is TRBJ1-6, the V gene TRBV14; no reliable D call. Trimming stripped 0 bases from V and 0 bases from J, with 3 bases between. From germline, CDR1 is SGHDN and CDR2 FVKESK. This CDR3 region has 15 residues. For the CDR3, the DNA is TGTGCCAGCAGCCAAGAGGGCTCCTATAATTCACCCCTCCACTTT. As protein: CASSQEGSYNSPLHF.

This clone was detected only once. This chain uses TRBV11-3 with TRBJ2-7, with D uncertain. The V end was cut by 5 bases, the J end by 3 bases, with 8 bases between. This CDR3 is 12 amino acids long. Germline V gene data show CDR1 as SGHNT and CDR2 as YENEEA. CDR3 in amino acids: CASSADGYEQYF. CDR3 in DNA: TGTGCCAGCAGCGCGGACGGCTACGAGCAGTACTTC.

The chain combines TRBV4-3 with TRBJ2-1, with 11 bases aligning to TRBD2. V lost 1 base to trimming and J lost 1 base; unmatched junction nucleotides: 9. CDR1 is LGHNA and CDR2 is YSLEER in the germline V gene. The CDR3 consists of 19 residues. The CDR3 sequence: CASSQGASGGTLSYNEQFF. CDR3 nucleotides: TGCGCCAGCAGCCAAGGGGCTAGCGGGGGGACCCTATCCTACAATGAGCAGTTCTTC.

The chain has TRBV30 and TRBJ1-1; D is unresolved. Germline CDR1 and CDR2: GTSNPN and SVGIG (reference sequence). V was pared by 0 bases and J by 5 bases, with 7 bases between. This CDR3 is 12 amino acids long. CDR3 loop: CAWSVEGTEAFF. In nucleotides, the CDR3 is TGTGCCTGGAGTGTGGAGGGAACTGAAGCTTTCTTT. Complete variable domain (other parts from reference TRBV30 and TRBJ1-1): SQTIHQWPATLVQPVGSPLSLECTVEGTSNPNLYWYRQAAGRGLQLLFYSVGIGQISSEVPQNLSASRPQDRQFILSSKKLLLSDSGFYLCAWSVEGTEAFFGQGTRLTVV.

V usage is TRBV6-5 and J usage is TRBJ1-5; maybe TRBD1 (5 bases). Per germline, CDR1 MNHEY and CDR2 SVGAGI. Trimming removed 0 bases at V and 0 bases at J, with 9 bases between. This CDR3 is 16 amino acids long. The CDR3 sequence is CASSYSWGYSNQPQHF. The CDR3 DNA is TGTGCCAGCAGTTACTCTTGGGGCTATAGCAATCAGCCCCAGCATTTT.

V is TRBV28 and J is TRBJ1-1, with D possibly matching TRBD1 (6 bases). The length of the CDR3 is 14 residues. Germline loops: CDR1 MDHEN, CDR2 SYDVKM. Trimming shortened V by 4 bases and J by 7 bases, and 16 bases separated the two germline ends. The chain's CDR3 is CASSSRQVLGEAFF. In DNA, the CDR3 is TGTGCCAGCAGTTCCCGACAGGTCTTAGGTGAAGCTTTCTTT.

The V call is TRBV5-6, the J call TRBJ1-4; TRBD1 matches 7 bases. Germline assignment: CDR1 SGHDT and CDR2 YYEEEE. J was trimmed by 6 bases and V by 4 bases; bases with no gene match: 15. The CDR3 spans 17 residues. CDR3 loop: CASSQPGQTDWDEKLFF. The CDR3 coding sequence is TGTGCCAGCAGCCAACCGGGACAGACCGATTGGGATGAAAAACTGTTTTTT.